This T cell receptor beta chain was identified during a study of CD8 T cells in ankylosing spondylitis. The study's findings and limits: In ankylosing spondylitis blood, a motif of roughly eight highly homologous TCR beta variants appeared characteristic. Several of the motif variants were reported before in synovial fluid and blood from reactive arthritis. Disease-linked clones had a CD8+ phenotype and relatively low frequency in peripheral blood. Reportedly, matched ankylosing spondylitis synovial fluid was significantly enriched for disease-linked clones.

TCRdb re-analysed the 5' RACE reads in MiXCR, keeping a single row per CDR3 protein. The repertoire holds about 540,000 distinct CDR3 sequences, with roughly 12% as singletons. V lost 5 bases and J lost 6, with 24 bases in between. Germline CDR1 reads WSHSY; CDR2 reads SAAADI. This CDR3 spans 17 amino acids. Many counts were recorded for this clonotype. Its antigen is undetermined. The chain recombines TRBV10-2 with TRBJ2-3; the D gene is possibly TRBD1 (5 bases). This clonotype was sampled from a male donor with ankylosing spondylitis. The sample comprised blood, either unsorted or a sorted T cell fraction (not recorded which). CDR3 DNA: TGCGCCAGCAGTCTGCTCGAGGCCAGGGTTATCTCCGATACGCAGTATTTT. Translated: CASSLLEARVISDTQYF.